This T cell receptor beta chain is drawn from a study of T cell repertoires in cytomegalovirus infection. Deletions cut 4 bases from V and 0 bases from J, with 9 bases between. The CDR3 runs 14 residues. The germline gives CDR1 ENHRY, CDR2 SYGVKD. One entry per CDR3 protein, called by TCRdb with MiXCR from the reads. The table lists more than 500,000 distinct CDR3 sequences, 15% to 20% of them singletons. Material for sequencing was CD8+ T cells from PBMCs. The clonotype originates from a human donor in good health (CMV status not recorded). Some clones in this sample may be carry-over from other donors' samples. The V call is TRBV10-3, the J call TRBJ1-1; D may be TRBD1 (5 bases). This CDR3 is CAISGQSMNTEAFF. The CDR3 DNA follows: TGTGCCATCAGTGGACAGTCCATGAACACTGAAGCTTTCTTT.